The clone carrying this TCR beta chain was detected only a few times. V shed 3 bases and J shed 5 bases, with 11 bases lying between them. The CDR3 extends over 14 amino acids. CDR1 and CDR2 from the germline V gene are SGHKS and YYEKEE (reference sequence). This entry is derived from a study of blood T cell repertoires in COVID-19. Study background: In each case, the material was cDNA or gDNA derived from T cells, B-cell-depleted T cells, or PBMCs.

Sequenced by immunoSEQ multiplex PCR; TCRdb stores in-frame clones only, minus some. The sample holds approximately 190,000 clones, roughly 80% seen once. V gene TRBV5-5 combines with J gene TRBJ1-4; D perhaps matches TRBD1 (5 bases). The sequence was collected from a young man with active or convalescent COVID-19. Sequencing used peripheral blood. CDR3 DNA: TGTGCCAGCAGCTCACAGGTCTCAAATGAAAAACTGTTTTTT. This encodes CASSSQVSNEKLFF.